Included here is one TCR beta chain sequence, with context. Its antigen remains unknown. Both 60 Vbeta primers and 13 Jbeta primers went into the PCR. Data came from immunoSEQ multiplex PCR; TCRdb stores just in-frame clones and leaves some out. The sample lists 150,000 to 200,000 clones, around 70% seen once, with about 4.3% in the top ten. This sample was taken from a study of cytomegalovirus exposure and HLA in healthy donors. CDR1 SGHRS and CDR2 YFSETQ come from the germline V gene. CDR3 size: 13 residues. Trimming shortened V by 4 bases and J by 4 bases, and 11 bases separated the two germline ends. Study findings and constraints: Analysis was carried out at a later point, and it linked a missense DCLRE1C variant to TCR beta V- and J-gene trimming. What a later analysis showed was that several of the most significant clusters appeared linked to common viral pathogens. Among TCR beta chains, those listed as cytomegalovirus-associated numbered 164. In a later analysis, at a false discovery rate of 0.05, about 15,000 TCR beta sequences were associated with HLA alleles.

The sequencing sample was made of PBMCs. This receptor was taken from a man between 18 and 35 years old in good health and CMV-seropositive. The rearrangement links TRBV5-1 to TRBJ2-5; tentative D call: TRBD1 (6 bases). CDR3 region: CASSRTERETQYF. The CDR3 DNA reads as TGCGCCAGCAGCCGGACAGAGAGAGAGACCCAGTACTTC.